These 31 T cell receptor beta chains share one sample of origin, sequenced in a study of blood T cell repertoires in COVID-19. Profiling relied on immunoSEQ multiplex PCR, and the TCRdb table lists in-frame clones only, not all of them. The repertoire consists of roughly 240,000 clones, with 86% occurring once and the leading ten covering less than 4.5%. What was sequenced was peripheral blood. The receptors shown here come from a man between 18 and 35 years old with active or convalescent COVID-19.

The genes are TRBV19 and TRBJ1-1, with 8 positions matching TRBD1. CDR3 length: 13 residues. V lost 5 bases and J lost 4; bases outside the gene matches: 3. Germline V gene data show CDR1 as LNHDA and CDR2 as SQIVND (reference sequence). The CDR3 DNA follows: TGTGCCAGTAGTGCAGGGGGCGGCACTGAAGCTTTCTTT. It specifies CASSAGGGTEAFF.

This chain uses TRBV12-3 or TRBV12-4 with TRBJ1-1, with 7 positions matching TRBD1. The CDR3 has 13 amino acids. Trimming at V came to 7 bases and at J to 3 bases, leaving 5 bases not matched to a gene. CDR3 in amino acids: CASTSQGDTEAFF. In DNA, the CDR3 is TGTGCCAGCACCTCCCAGGGGGACACTGAAGCTTTCTTT.

The chain recombines TRBV29-1 with TRBJ2-1; 7 bases fit TRBD2. Trimming at V came to 4 bases and at J to 0 bases, leaving 6 bases not matched to a gene. CDR1 is SQVTM, CDR2 ANQGSEA, per germline. This CDR3 contains 15 residues. The CDR3 DNA reads as TGCAGCGTTGTCGTTGGCGGGGGCTCCTACAATGAGCAGTTCTTC. Residues: CSVVVGGGSYNEQFF.

This rearrangement joins TRBV19 to TRBJ2-7, with D possibly TRBD1 on 6 matching bases. V dropped 9 bases and J dropped 3 bases, with 12 bases sitting between them. The CDR3 spans 12 residues. Germline V gene sequence: CDR1 LNHDA, CDR2 SQIVND (reference sequence). CDR3 coding DNA: TGTGCCAGCTCGCTACAGGGCTACGAGCAGTACTTC. Protein product: CASSLQGYEQYF.

The rearrangement joins TRBV19 to TRBJ1-4; weak D call: TRBD1 (6 bases). Looked up from germline, CDR1 is LNHDA and CDR2 is SQIVND (reference sequence). V lost 7 bases to trimming and J lost 9 bases, with 18 bases between them. The CDR3 spans 14 residues. CDR3 sequence (DNA): TGTGCCAGTACGTACACAGGGCCGGGGAAAAAACTGTTTTTT. It encodes CASTYTGPGKKLFF.

The CDR3 DNA reads as TGTGCCAGCACGAGGGGCTACGAGCAGTACTTC. Its translation is CASTRGYEQYF. The gene calls are TRBV7-9 and TRBJ2-7; D might be TRBD1 or TRBD2, each matching 5 bases. Trimming pared 7 bases from V and 3 bases from J, leaving 7 bases between. Germline V CDR1 and CDR2: SEHNR, FQNEAQ (reference sequence). The CDR3 sequence is 11 residues long. The entire variable domain, with the rest obtained from reference TRBV7-9 and TRBJ2-7, is as follows: DTGVSQNPRHKITKRGQNVTFRCDPISEHNRLYWYRQTLGQGPEFLTYFQNEAQLEKSRLLSDRFSAERPKGSFSTLEIQRTEQGDSAMYLCASTRGYEQYFGPGTRLTVT.

The J gene is TRBJ2-1, the V gene TRBV9, with no clear D. The germline V gene encodes CDR1 SGDLS and CDR2 YYNGEE. V shed 0 bases and J shed 0 bases, with 4 bases lying between them. The CDR3 covers 14 residues. CDR3 region: CASSVGGSYNEQFF. The CDR3 nucleotides read TGTGCCAGCAGCGTAGGAGGCTCCTACAATGAGCAGTTCTTC.

This clone was found once. Written as DNA, the CDR3 is TGTGCCAGCAGCCCGGGACAGGGAAGAGGGGAGACCCAGTACTTC. Amino acids: CASSPGQGRGETQYF. The chain combines TRBV5-6 with TRBJ2-5; 9 nucleotides line up with TRBD1. The CDR3 runs to 15 residues. The V gene's germline CDR1 is SGHDT and CDR2 YYEEEE. Losses at the gene ends were 4 bases for V and 5 bases for J; bases not matched to a gene: 9.

The rearrangement joins TRBV5-1 to TRBJ2-7; 10 nucleotides match TRBD2. Looked up from germline, CDR1 is SGHRS and CDR2 is YFSETQ. The CDR3 spans 17 residues. V shed 0 bases and J 0 bases; nucleotides not matched to a gene: 6. The chain's CDR3 is CASSLASGGRSSYEQYF. The CDR3 DNA is TGCGCCAGCAGCTTGGCTAGCGGGGGCCGGAGCTCCTACGAGCAGTACTTC.

This clone was observed a single time. This chain links TRBV3-1 (or the pseudogene TRBV3-2) with TRBJ2-7; D is perhaps TRBD1 (6 bases). This CDR3 contains 14 residues. In germline, CDR1 is LGHDT, CDR2 YNNKEL (reference sequence). V was pared by 0 bases and J by 7 bases, with 13 bases between. This chain's CDR3 is CASSQDDPGEEQYF. Here the CDR3 DNA reads TGTGCCAGCAGCCAAGACGATCCAGGGGAAGAGCAGTACTTC.

The genes are TRBV27 and TRBJ2-1; TRBD2 matches at 8 bases. V was pared by 8 bases and J by 4 bases, with 13 bases of the junction left unmatched. This CDR3 has 16 residues. The germline V gene has CDR1 MNHEY and CDR2 SMNVEV (reference sequence). The CDR3 nucleotides read TGTGCCAGCGGGGGGGAGAGCGGGAGAAAGTACAATGAGCAGTTCTTC. Amino acid sequence: CASGGESGRKYNEQFF.

This clone was observed once. The chain has TRBV19 and TRBJ2-1; TRBD1 is a possible D gene (5 bases). Germline V gene data show CDR1 as LNHDA and CDR2 as SQIVND (reference sequence). V was clipped by 5 bases and J by 7 bases, with 15 bases between them. The CDR3 consists of 14 residues. CDR3 protein: CASSLGHRRNEQFF. DNA for the CDR3: TGTGCCAGTAGTCTAGGACATAGAAGGAATGAGCAGTTCTTC.

The J gene is TRBJ2-7, the V gene TRBV9; 8 nucleotides match TRBD1. J lost 2 bases, V lost 4 bases, and 11 bases had no gene match. The CDR3 loop spans 16 amino acids. The germline CDR1 and CDR2 sequences are SGDLS and YYNGEE. The CDR3 spells CASSPNHRTGTYEQYF. CDR3 DNA: TGTGCCAGCAGCCCCAATCACAGGACAGGGACCTACGAGCAGTACTTC.

The chain is built from TRBV5-1 and TRBJ1-4; perhaps TRBD1 as D (6 bases). Trimming took 4 bases from V and 8 from J, leaving 15 bases between them. The CDR3 has 14 amino acids. Looked up from germline, CDR1 is SGHRS and CDR2 is YFSETQ. This CDR3 is CASSAGAPGEKLFF. The DNA for the CDR3 is TGCGCCAGCAGCGCGGGGGCCCCAGGAGAAAAACTGTTTTTT.

The rearrangement uses TRBV29-1 and TRBJ2-4; 10 bases match TRBD2. Trimming cost V 5 bases and J 8 bases; bases outside gene matches: 6. CDR3 length equals 13 residues. Per germline, CDR1 SQVTM and CDR2 ANQGSEA. CDR3 region: CSVLAGGPYIQYF. CDR3 DNA sequence: TGCAGCGTTTTAGCGGGAGGCCCCTACATTCAGTACTTC.

The sample holds one count of this clone. The chain joins TRBV7-2 to TRBJ2-1; TRBD2 might be the D (5 bases). This CDR3 has 13 amino acids. Germline V gene sequence: CDR1 SGHTA, CDR2 FQGNSA. Trimming cost V 7 bases and J 5 bases, with 12 bases left between them. The CDR3 sequence: CASTLLRDNEQFF. In nucleotides, the CDR3 is TGTGCCAGCACCCTCCTGAGGGACAATGAGCAGTTCTTC.

The chain couples TRBV29-1 to TRBJ1-1; 7 bases are a match to TRBD1. This CDR3 comprises 13 residues. CDR1 SQVTM and CDR2 ANQGSEA come from the germline V gene. J lost 3 bases, V lost 5 bases, and 6 bases had no gene match. The CDR3 DNA reads TGCAGCGTTTTAACAGGGGTCCACACTGAAGCTTTCTTT. This gives the protein CSVLTGVHTEAFF.

The chain carries TRBV5-5 and TRBJ2-7, with TRBD2 identical over 11 bases. The CDR3 has 15 residues. Trimming at V came to 2 bases and at J to 6 bases, leaving 7 bases not matched to a gene. CDR1 and CDR2 from the germline V gene are SGHKS and YYEKEE (reference sequence). For the CDR3, the DNA is TGTGCCAGCAGCTTTGGGCCTAGCGGGGGGCTCGAGCAGTACTTC. This translates into CASSFGPSGGLEQYF. Complete variable domain (other parts from reference TRBV5-5 and TRBJ2-7): DAGVTQSPTHLIKTRGQQVTLRCSPISGHKSVSWYQQVLGQGPQFIFQYYEKEERGRGNFPDRFSARQFPNYSSELNVNALLLGDSALYLCASSFGPSGGLEQYFGPGTRLTVT.

The gene calls are TRBV5-1 and TRBJ2-3; 8 bases align to TRBD1. Germline CDR1 SGHRS, CDR2 YFSETQ. Trimming at V came to 4 bases and at J to 2 bases, leaving 3 bases not matched to a gene. The CDR3 is 14 residues long. CDR3 region: CASSGTGTTDTQYF. The CDR3 bases are TGCGCCAGCAGCGGGACAGGAACCACAGATACGCAGTATTTT.

V is TRBV30 and J is TRBJ1-5, with 7 nucleotides matching TRBD1. The CDR3 is 12 residues long. Germline loops: CDR1 GTSNPN, CDR2 SVGIG (reference sequence). V was pared by 7 bases and J by 4 bases, with 4 bases of the junction left unmatched. The CDR3 DNA is TGTGCCTTTAGGGGGCCGAATCAGCCCCAGCATTTT. Protein: CAFRGPNQPQHF.

The rearrangement joins TRBV9 to TRBJ2-5; tentatively, D is TRBD1 (5 bases). The V and J ends lost 0 bases and 8 bases respectively, with 26 bases between them. The CDR3 is 18 residues long. Germline V lookup: CDR1 SGDLS, CDR2 YYNGEE. CDR3 protein: CASSVDLPGRAEVETQYF. In nucleotides, the CDR3 is TGTGCCAGCAGCGTAGACCTTCCGGGCAGGGCAGAAGTCGAAACCCAGTACTTC.

The chain carries TRBV7-2 and TRBJ1-2; D is unresolved. Trimming removed 4 bases at V and 8 bases at J, with 8 bases between. Germline V CDR1 and CDR2: SGHTA, FQGNSA. This CDR3 is 11 amino acids long. The CDR3 DNA sequence: TGTGCCAGCAGCTCCCCCGGGGGCTACACCTTC. Encoded protein: CASSSPGGYTF.

The rearrangement uses TRBV6-5 and TRBJ1-2; the match to TRBD1 covers 10 bases. V trimming: 6 bases; J trimming: 4 bases; junction bases outside the gene matches: 8. Per the germline V gene, CDR1 is MNHEY and CDR2 is SVGAGI. There are 15 residues in the CDR3. In DNA form, the CDR3 reads TGTGCCAGCAGCCAAGGGACAGGGGAGATCTATGGCTACACCTTC. Translated, it gives CASSQGTGEIYGYTF.

The genes are TRBV6-6 and TRBJ2-7; TRBD1 might be the D (6 bases). The CDR3 is made up of 15 amino acids. The V gene's germline CDR1 is MNHNY and CDR2 SVGAGI (reference sequence). The ends were cut back, 6 bases at V and 4 bases at J, with 19 bases in the middle. CDR3 DNA: TGTGCCAGCAGCCCCGGCCTGGGGACAACGTACGAGCAGTACTTC. Amino acids: CASSPGLGTTYEQYF.

The gene calls are TRBV5-1 and TRBJ1-1; TRBD1 is a possible D gene (5 bases). This CDR3 is 13 amino acids long. The germline V and J ends were trimmed by 2 bases and 7 bases, with 12 bases remaining between them. CDR1 and CDR2 (germline): SGHRS, YFSETQ. DNA of the CDR3: TGCGCCAGCAGCTTCCCTCAGGGTAATGAAGCTTTCTTT. Protein sequence: CASSFPQGNEAFF.

This clone showed up just a few times. This chain connects TRBV6-5 to TRBJ2-7, with TRBD2 matching 7 bases. CDR1 is MNHEY and CDR2 is SVGAGI in the germline V gene. CDR3 size: 13 residues. With V trimmed by 8 bases and J by 4 bases, 8 bases remained unmatched. The CDR3 nucleotides are TGTGCCAGCTGCCTCAGCGGGACTTACGAGCAGTACTTC. Its protein product is CASCLSGTYEQYF.

This clone occurred once. The chain recombines TRBV4-1 with TRBJ2-1, with D possibly being TRBD1 (6 bases). Deletions cut 6 bases from V and 9 bases from J, with 21 bases between. In germline, CDR1 is MGHRA, CDR2 YSYEKL. The CDR3 has 15 amino acids. The CDR3 DNA reads as TGCGCCAGCAGTCCAACCCACTCGGACAGTTTTGAGCAGTTCTTC. It translates to CASSPTHSDSFEQFF.

The chain is built from TRBV19 and TRBJ1-5, with TRBD1 matching 8 bases. The CDR3 is 18 amino acids. The germline V gene encodes CDR1 LNHDA and CDR2 SQIVND (reference sequence). V lost 6 bases to trimming and J lost 2 bases; unmatched junction nucleotides: 15. In DNA form, the CDR3 reads TGTGCCAGTAGAGATCCGGGACAGGCCTGGTACGGCAATCAGCCCCAGCATTTT. Protein product: CASRDPGQAWYGNQPQHF.

The rearrangement links TRBV15 to TRBJ2-7, with 7 bases that match TRBD1. This CDR3 comprises 15 residues. Germline V gene sequence: CDR1 LNHNV, CDR2 YYDKDF (reference sequence). V lost 2 bases to trimming and J lost 1 base; unmatched junction nucleotides: 5. The CDR3 nucleotides read TGTGCCACCAGCAGAATGGCGGACAGGTCCTACGAGCAGTACTTC. Encoded protein: CATSRMADRSYEQYF.

The rearrangement uses TRBV24-1 and TRBJ2-5; no clear D. The ends were cut back, 5 bases at V and 2 bases at J, with 8 bases in the middle. CDR1 KGHDR and CDR2 SFDVKD come from the germline V gene. The CDR3 has 13 residues. CDR3 sequence: CATSVAVQETQYF. The CDR3 DNA reads TGTGCCACCAGTGTGGCAGTACAAGAGACCCAGTACTTC.

The rearrangement uses TRBV5-8 and TRBJ1-5; no definite D call. The V gene lost 4 bases and the J gene lost 6 bases, with 17 bases spanning the gap. CDR1 is SGHTS, CDR2 YDEGEE, per germline. The CDR3 consists of 15 residues. In nucleotides, the CDR3 is TGTGCCAGCAGCCCTGGAGCGGGCTGGAGTCAGCCCCAGCATTTT. Its protein product is CASSPGAGWSQPQHF.